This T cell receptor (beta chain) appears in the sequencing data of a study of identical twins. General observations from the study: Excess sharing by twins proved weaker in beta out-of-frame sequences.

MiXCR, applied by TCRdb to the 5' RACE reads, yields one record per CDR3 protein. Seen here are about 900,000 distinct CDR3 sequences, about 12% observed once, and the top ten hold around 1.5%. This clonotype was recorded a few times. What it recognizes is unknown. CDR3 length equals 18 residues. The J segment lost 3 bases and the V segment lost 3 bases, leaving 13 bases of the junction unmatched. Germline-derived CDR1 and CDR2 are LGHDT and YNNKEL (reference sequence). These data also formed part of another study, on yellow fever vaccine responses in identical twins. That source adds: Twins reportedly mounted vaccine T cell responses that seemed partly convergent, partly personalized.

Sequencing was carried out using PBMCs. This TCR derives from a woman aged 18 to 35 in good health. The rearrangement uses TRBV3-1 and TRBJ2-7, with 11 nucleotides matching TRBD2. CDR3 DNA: TGTGCCAGCAGCCATTCTTCGCTAGCGGGAGGAACACTCTACGAGCAGTACTTC. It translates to CASSHSSLAGGTLYEQYF.